A single sample gave rise to the 9 T cell receptor beta chains below, sequenced in a study of response to subunit inactivated influenza vaccine. TCRdb reanalysed the RT-PCR reads using MiXCR and keeps one entry per CDR3 protein. The table includes around 750,000 distinct CDR3 sequences, 20% to 25% detected once. The sequenced sample was PBMCs from blood, obtained more than 4 days after vaccination. These TCRs come from a man in his fifties or sixties who received an inactivated influenza vaccine.

This clonotype was recorded a few times. The CDR3 loop is CASRKTSGTYNEQFF. DNA for the CDR3: TGTGCCAGCAGGAAGACTAGCGGGACGTACAATGAGCAGTTCTTC. The rearrangement links TRBV28 to TRBJ2-1, with 11 bases matching TRBD2. After removal of 6 bases from V and 4 bases from J, the junction contained 5 bases not matched to a gene. This CDR3 has 15 amino acids. Germline CDR1 reads MDHEN; CDR2 reads SYDVKM.

This chain connects TRBV6-1 to TRBJ2-5, with 9 bases identical to TRBD2. The CDR3 is 15 amino acids. The trim removed 6 bases at V and 0 bases at J, leaving 5 bases unmatched. CDR1 MNHNS and CDR2 SASEGT come from the germline V gene. The CDR3 loop reads CASSLTSGHQETQYF. The CDR3 DNA follows: TGTGCCAGCAGCCTGACTAGCGGCCACCAAGAGACCCAGTACTTC.

The V and J genes are TRBV15 and TRBJ2-1; the match to TRBD2 covers 11 bases. The germline V gene has CDR1 LNHNV and CDR2 YYDKDF (reference sequence). V dropped 8 bases and J dropped 2; count of bases not matched to a gene: 8. CDR3 length: 16 residues. This CDR3 is CATGDLAGGPYNEQFF. The CDR3, as DNA: TGTGCCACCGGCGACTTAGCGGGGGGGCCCTACAATGAGCAGTTCTTC.

The rearrangement links TRBV10-3 to TRBJ2-5, with unresolved D. CDR3 length equals 13 residues. The V end was cut by 3 bases, the J end by 4 bases, with 9 bases between. Looked up from germline, CDR1 is ENHRY and CDR2 is SYGVKD. The CDR3 DNA reads TGTGCCATCAGTGATGCGGTTGCAGAGACCCAGTACTTC. Translating gives CAISDAVAETQYF.

The table lists this clonotype with many counts. This chain connects TRBV7-9 to TRBJ1-5; 7 bases match TRBD1. There are 16 residues in the CDR3. CDR1 SEHNR and CDR2 FQNEAQ come from the germline V gene (reference sequence). The V segment lost 1 base and the J segment 3 bases; nucleotides outside the gene matches: 6. The CDR3 DNA is TGTGCCAGCAGCTTAGGTGGGACAGACCTCAATCAGCCCCAGCATTTT. This translates into CASSLGGTDLNQPQHF.

This CDR3 reads CATSDPARGQETQYF. The CDR3 DNA follows: TGTGCCACCAGTGACCCCGCCAGGGGTCAAGAGACCCAGTACTTC. The chain couples TRBV24-1 to TRBJ2-5, with a weak D call TRBD1 (6 bases). The CDR3 contains 15 residues. The V end was cut by 4 bases, the J end by 2 bases, with 13 bases between. The germline CDR1 and CDR2 sequences are KGHDR and SFDVKD.

A remark on this clonotype: A much larger clone sits a single nucleotide away, making a read error possible. This sequence joins TRBV20-1 and TRBJ1-4, with 7 bases fitting TRBD1. CDR1 and CDR2 (germline): DFQATT, SNEGSKA (reference sequence). CDR3 length equals 17 residues. CDR3 in DNA: TGCTGTGCTAGAGATCTCCGGGGGACAGCCGATAATGAAAAACTGTTTTTT. Protein sequence: CCARDLRGTADNEKLFF.

The V gene is TRBV27, the J gene TRBJ2-6; D is undetermined. The CDR3 loop spans 19 amino acids. V was shortened by 2 bases and J by 0 bases, with 17 bases between the two germline ends. Per germline, CDR1 MNHEY and CDR2 SMNVEV (reference sequence). CDR3 DNA sequence: TGTGCCAGCAGTTTACGGGCGGATTTACACTTCTCTGGGGCCAACGTCCTGACTTTC. Residues: CASSLRADLHFSGANVLTF.

This rearrangement joins TRBV12-5 to TRBJ2-7, with D perhaps matching TRBD1 (6 bases). The CDR3 runs 15 residues. Trimming took off 3 bases at V and 8 bases at J, with 20 bases between the two ends. Germline CDR1 reads LGHNT; CDR2 reads FRNRAP. The CDR3 loop reads CASGFRSNRVGKQYF. DNA for the CDR3: TGTGCTAGTGGTTTTCGCTCCAACAGGGTCGGCAAGCAGTACTTC.